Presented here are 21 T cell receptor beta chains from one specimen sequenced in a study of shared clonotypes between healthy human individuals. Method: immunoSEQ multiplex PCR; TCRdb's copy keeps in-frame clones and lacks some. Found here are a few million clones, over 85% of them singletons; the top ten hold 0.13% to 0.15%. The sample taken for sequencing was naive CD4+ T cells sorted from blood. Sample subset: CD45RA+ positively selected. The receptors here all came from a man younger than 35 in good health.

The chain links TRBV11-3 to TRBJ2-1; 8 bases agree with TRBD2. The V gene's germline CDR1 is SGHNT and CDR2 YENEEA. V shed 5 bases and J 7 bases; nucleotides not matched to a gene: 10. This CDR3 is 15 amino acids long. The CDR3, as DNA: TGTGCCAGCAGCCCCCGGACTAGCCCCGTGAATGAGCAGTTCTTC. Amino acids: CASSPRTSPVNEQFF. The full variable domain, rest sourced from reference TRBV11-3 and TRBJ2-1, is EAGVVQSPRYKIIEKKQPVAFWCNPISGHNTLYWYLQNLGQGPELLIRYENEEAVDDSQLPKDRFSAERLKGVDSTLKIQPAELGDSAVYLCASSPRTSPVNEQFFGPGTRLTVL.

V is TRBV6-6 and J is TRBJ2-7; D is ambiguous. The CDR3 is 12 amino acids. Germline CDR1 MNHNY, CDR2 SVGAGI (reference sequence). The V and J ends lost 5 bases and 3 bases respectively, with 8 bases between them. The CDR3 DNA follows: TGTGCCAGCAGTCAGACCTTCTACGAGCAGTACTTC. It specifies CASSQTFYEQYF.

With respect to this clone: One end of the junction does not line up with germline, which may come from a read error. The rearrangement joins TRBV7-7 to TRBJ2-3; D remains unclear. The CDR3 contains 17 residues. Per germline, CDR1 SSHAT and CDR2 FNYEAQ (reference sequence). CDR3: CASSLRVGCSSTDTQYF. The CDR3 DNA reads TGTGCTAGCAGCTTAAGGGTGGGATGCAGTTCCACAGATACGCAGTATTTT.

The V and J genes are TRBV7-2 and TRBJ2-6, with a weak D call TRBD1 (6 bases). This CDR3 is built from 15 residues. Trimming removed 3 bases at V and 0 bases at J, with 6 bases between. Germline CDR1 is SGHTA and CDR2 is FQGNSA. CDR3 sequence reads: CASSLDSSGANVLTF. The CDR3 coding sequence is TGTGCCAGCAGCTTGGACAGCTCTGGGGCCAACGTCCTGACTTTC.

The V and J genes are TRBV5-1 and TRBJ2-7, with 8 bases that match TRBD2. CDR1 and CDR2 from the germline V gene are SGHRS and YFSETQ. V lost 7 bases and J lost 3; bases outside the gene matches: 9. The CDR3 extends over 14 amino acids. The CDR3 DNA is TGCGCCAGCGCCCGGGGGGGGTATGGCTACGAGCAGTACTTC. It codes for CASARGGYGYEQYF. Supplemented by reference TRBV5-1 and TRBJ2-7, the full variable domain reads KAGVTQTPRYLIKTRGQQVTLSCSPISGHRSVSWYQQTPGQGLQFLFEYFSETQRNKGNFPGRFSGRQFSNSRSEMNVSTLELGDSALYLCASARGGYGYEQYFGPGTRLTVT.

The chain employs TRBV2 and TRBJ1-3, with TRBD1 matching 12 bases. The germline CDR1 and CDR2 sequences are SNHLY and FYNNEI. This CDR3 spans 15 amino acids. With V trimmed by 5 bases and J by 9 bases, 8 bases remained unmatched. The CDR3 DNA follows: TGTGCCAGCAGTCGGGGACAGGGGGCTCGAAGCACCATATATTTT. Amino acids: CASSRGQGARSTIYF.

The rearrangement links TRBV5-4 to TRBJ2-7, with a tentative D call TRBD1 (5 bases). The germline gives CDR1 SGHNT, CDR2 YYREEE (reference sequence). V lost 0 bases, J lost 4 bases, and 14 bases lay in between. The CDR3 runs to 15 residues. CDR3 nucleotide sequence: TGTGCCAGCAGCTTGGGGGGCCAATCCCAATACGAGCAGTACTTC. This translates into CASSLGGQSQYEQYF. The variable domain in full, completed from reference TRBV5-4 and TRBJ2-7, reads ETGVTQSPTHLIKTRGQQVTLRCSSQSGHNTVSWYQQALGQGPQFIFQYYREEENGRGNFPPRFSGLQFPNYSSELNVNALELDDSALYLCASSLGGQSQYEQYFGPGTRLTVT.

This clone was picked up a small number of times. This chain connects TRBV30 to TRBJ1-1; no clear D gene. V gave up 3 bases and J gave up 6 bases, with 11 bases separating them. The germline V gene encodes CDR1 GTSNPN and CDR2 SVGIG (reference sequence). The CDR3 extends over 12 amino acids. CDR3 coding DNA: TGTGCCTGGAGCCATAGGACGGCTGAAGCTTTCTTT. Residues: CAWSHRTAEAFF.

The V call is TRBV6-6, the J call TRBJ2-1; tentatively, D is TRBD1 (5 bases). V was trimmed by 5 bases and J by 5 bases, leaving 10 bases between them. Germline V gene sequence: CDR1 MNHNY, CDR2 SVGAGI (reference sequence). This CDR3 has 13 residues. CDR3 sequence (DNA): TGTGCCAGCAGTCCCGACAGCAACAATGAGCAGTTCTTC. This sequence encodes CASSPDSNNEQFF.

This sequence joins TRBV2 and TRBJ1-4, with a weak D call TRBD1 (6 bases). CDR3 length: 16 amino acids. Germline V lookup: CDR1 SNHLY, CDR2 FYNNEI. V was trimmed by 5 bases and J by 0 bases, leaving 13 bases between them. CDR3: CASSPGARTTNEKLFF. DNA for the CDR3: TGTGCCAGCAGTCCAGGGGCCAGGACAACTAATGAAAAACTGTTTTTT.

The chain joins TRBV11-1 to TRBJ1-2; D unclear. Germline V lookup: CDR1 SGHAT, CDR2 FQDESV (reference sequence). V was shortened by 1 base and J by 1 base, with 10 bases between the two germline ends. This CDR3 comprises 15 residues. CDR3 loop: CASSLEGSLNYGYTF. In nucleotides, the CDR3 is TGTGCCAGCAGCTTAGAGGGATCTCTTAACTATGGCTACACCTTC.

CDR3 DNA: TGCGCCAGCAGCCAAAGCCTGGTGGCGGAGCAGTTCTTC. Its protein is CASSQSLVAEQFF. The gene calls are TRBV4-3 and TRBJ2-1; D not certain. V was clipped by 2 bases and J by 10 bases, with 12 bases between them. Germline V gives CDR1 LGHNA, CDR2 YSLEER. The CDR3 extends over 13 amino acids.

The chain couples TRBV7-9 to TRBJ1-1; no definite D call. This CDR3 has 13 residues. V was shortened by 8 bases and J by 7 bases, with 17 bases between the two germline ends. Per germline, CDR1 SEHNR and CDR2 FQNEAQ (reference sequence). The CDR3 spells CASGRLGSLEAFF. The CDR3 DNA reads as TGTGCCAGCGGCCGATTGGGGTCCCTTGAAGCTTTCTTT.

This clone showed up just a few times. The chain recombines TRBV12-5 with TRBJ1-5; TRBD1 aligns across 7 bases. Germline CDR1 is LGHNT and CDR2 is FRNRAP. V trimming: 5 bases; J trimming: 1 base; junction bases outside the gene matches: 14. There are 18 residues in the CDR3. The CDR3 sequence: CASGPAGTELMSNQPQHF. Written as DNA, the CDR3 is TGTGCTAGTGGTCCCGCCGGGACAGAATTAATGAGCAATCAGCCCCAGCATTTT.

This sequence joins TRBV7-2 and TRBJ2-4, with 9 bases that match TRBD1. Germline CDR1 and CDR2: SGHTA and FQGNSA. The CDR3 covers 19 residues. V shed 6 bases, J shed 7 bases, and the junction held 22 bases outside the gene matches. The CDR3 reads CASSLGRPTGGAKENIQYF. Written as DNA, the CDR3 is TGTGCCAGCAGTCTAGGGCGGCCCACAGGGGGCGCGAAGGAGAACATTCAGTACTTC.

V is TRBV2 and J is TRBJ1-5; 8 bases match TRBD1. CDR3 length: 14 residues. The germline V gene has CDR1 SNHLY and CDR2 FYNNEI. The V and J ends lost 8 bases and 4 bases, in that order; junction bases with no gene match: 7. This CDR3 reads CASGYQGANQPQHF. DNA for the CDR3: TGTGCCAGCGGCTACCAGGGGGCTAATCAGCCCCAGCATTTT. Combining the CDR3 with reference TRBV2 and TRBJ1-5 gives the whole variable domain EPEVTQTPSHQVTQMGQEVILRCVPISNHLYFYWYRQILGQKVEFLVSFYNNEISEKSEIFDDQFSVERPDGSNFTLKIRSTKLEDSAMYFCASGYQGANQPQHFGDGTRLSIL.

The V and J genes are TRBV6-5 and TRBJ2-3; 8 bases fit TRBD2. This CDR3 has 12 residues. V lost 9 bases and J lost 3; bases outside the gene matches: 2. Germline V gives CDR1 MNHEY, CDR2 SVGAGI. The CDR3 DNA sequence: TGTGCCAGTACGGGGGGGACAGATACGCAGTATTTT. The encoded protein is CASTGGTDTQYF.

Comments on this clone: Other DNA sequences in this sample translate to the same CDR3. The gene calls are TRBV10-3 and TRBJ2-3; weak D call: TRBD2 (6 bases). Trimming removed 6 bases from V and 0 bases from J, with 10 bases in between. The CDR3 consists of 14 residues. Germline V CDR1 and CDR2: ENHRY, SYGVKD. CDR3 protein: CAISTGTSTDTQYF. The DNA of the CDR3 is TGTGCCATCAGCACCGGGACTAGCACAGATACGCAGTATTTT.

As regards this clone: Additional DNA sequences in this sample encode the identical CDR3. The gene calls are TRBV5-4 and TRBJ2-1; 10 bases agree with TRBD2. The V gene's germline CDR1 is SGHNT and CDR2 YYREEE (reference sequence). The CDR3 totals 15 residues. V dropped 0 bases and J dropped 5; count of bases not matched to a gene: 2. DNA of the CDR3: TGTGCCAGCAGCTTGGGACTAGCGGGCGACAATGAGCAGTTCTTC. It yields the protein CASSLGLAGDNEQFF.

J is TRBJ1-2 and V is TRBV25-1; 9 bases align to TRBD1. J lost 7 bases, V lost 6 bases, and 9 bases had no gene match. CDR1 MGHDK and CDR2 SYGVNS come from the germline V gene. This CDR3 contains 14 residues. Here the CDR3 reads CASSAFGTGTGYTF. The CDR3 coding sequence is TGTGCCAGCAGCGCCTTCGGGACAGGGACTGGCTACACCTTC.

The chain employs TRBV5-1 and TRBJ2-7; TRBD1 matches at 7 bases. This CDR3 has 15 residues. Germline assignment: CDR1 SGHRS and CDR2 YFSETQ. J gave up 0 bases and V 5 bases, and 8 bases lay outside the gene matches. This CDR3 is CASSYGQVTSYEQYF. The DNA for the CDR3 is TGCGCCAGCAGTTACGGACAGGTTACCTCCTACGAGCAGTACTTC.